Following are 3 T cell receptor beta chains from one sample sequenced in a study of identifying expanded T cells in peripheral blood. Using immunoSEQ multiplex PCR, the repertoire was profiled, and TCRdb retains in-frame clones only, with some absent. The table includes 100,000 to 150,000 clones, 70% to 90% detected once. Material: blood. These receptors all stem from a person aged 18-70 years in good health.

The J gene is TRBJ2-3, the V gene TRBV9, with 7 bases that match TRBD1. The V gene end was trimmed by 2 bases and the J gene end by 5 bases; junction bases not matched to a gene: 8. The CDR3 runs to 15 residues. The germline CDR1 and CDR2 sequences are SGDLS and YYNGEE. CDR3 region: CASSVRGTAIDTQYF. The CDR3 DNA follows: TGTGCCAGCAGCGTCAGAGGGACAGCAATAGATACGCAGTATTTT.

This rearrangement joins TRBV21-1 to TRBJ2-6. TRBV21-1 represents a pseudogene. The CDR3 covers 15 residues. The CDR3 protein is CASSKALAGANVLTF. CDR3 sequence (DNA): TGTGCCAGCAGCAAAGCGCTCGCCGGGGCCAACGTCCTGACTTTC.

V is TRBV28 and J is TRBJ2-3, with D possibly being TRBD1 (5 bases). This CDR3 is 14 amino acids long. Trimming left V 3 bases short and J 4 bases short, with 11 bases between. The germline CDR1 and CDR2 sequences are MDHEN and SYDVKM. CDR3 region: CASSFTGRSDTQYF. Here the CDR3 DNA reads TGTGCCAGCAGTTTCACAGGAAGGTCAGATACGCAGTATTTT.